Below are 4 T cell receptor beta chains sequenced from a single sample in a study of OX40 agonist ivuxolimab in advanced cancers. Data came from immunoSEQ multiplex PCR; TCRdb stores just in-frame clones and leaves some out. The sample holds roughly 80,000 clones, about four fifths seen once. The source material was CD4+ or CD8+ T cells sorted from blood, sampled in a trial of the OX40 agonist ivuxolimab. These receptors were collected from an adult with an advanced solid tumor such as melanoma, head and neck, liver or kidney cancer.

V is TRBV18 and J is TRBJ1-2; no definite D call. The CDR3 runs to 13 residues. Trimming pared 3 bases from V and 8 bases from J, leaving 13 bases between. The germline gives CDR1 KGHSH, CDR2 LQKENI. The CDR3 DNA reads as TGTGCCAGCTCACCGGAGGCTATGGAGGGCTACACCTTC. It translates to CASSPEAMEGYTF.

The chain has TRBV18 and TRBJ1-1; TRBD1 agrees at 7 bases. V gave up 0 bases and J gave up 1 base; unmatched junction bases: 2. CDR1 and CDR2 (germline): KGHSH, LQKENI. The CDR3 is made up of 15 amino acids. The CDR3 sequence is CASSPPTGTNTEAFF. DNA of the CDR3: TGTGCCAGCTCACCACCGACAGGGACGAACACTGAAGCTTTCTTT.

J is TRBJ2-5 and V is TRBV7-9; D may be TRBD1 (5 bases). V was trimmed by 4 bases and J by 3 bases, leaving 15 bases between them. This CDR3 region has 15 residues. Germline V gene sequence: CDR1 SEHNR, CDR2 FQNEAQ (reference sequence). CDR3 nucleotide sequence: TGTGCCAGCAGCTCACCAAGCGCAGGGAAAGAGACCCAGTACTTC. This gives the protein CASSSPSAGKETQYF. Full variable domain (rest looked up from reference TRBV7-9 and TRBJ2-5): DTGVSQNPRHKITKRGQNVTFRCDPISEHNRLYWYRQTLGQGPEFLTYFQNEAQLEKSRLLSDRFSAERPKGSFSTLEIQRTEQGDSAMYLCASSSPSAGKETQYFGPGTRLLVL.

The genes are TRBV11-2 and TRBJ2-5; 8 bases map to TRBD1. J lost 5 bases, V lost 3 bases, and 11 bases had no gene match. From germline, CDR1 is SGHAT and CDR2 FQNNGV. The CDR3 consists of 16 residues. The CDR3 DNA sequence: TGTGCCAGCAGCTTTCTAAACAAGCAGGGGGCGGAGACCCAGTACTTC. This encodes CASSFLNKQGAETQYF. Full variable domain (remainder filled in from reference TRBV11-2 and TRBJ2-5): EAGVAQSPRYKIIEKRQSVAFWCNPISGHATLYWYQQILGQGPKLLIQFQNNGVVDDSQLPKDRFSAERLKGVDSTLKIQPAKLEDSAVYLCASSFLNKQGAETQYFGPGTRLLVL.